The TCR beta chain described here comes from a study of cytomegalovirus exposure and HLA in healthy donors. Study-level findings and limits: Donors were assumed by presence/absence analyses to have roughly uniform sequencing depth. Later analysis placed DRB1 highest and HLA-C lowest in TCR association rates, which differed by HLA locus.

PCR amplification relied on 60 Vbeta primers (plus 13 Jbeta primers). TCRdb keeps only in-frame clones here, not all; method: immunoSEQ multiplex PCR. Of approximately 180,000 clones in the sample, approximately 78% were seen once. Points on this clone: Its cognate antigen is unknown.

V was clipped by 5 bases and J by 8 bases, with 10 bases between them. This CDR3 is built from 13 residues. Germline V gene lookup returns CDR1 SGHTA and CDR2 FQGNSA. Material: PBMCs. The origin of this receptor is a woman younger than 30 in good health and CMV-seronegative. The chain is built from TRBV7-2 and TRBJ1-6; maybe TRBD1 (5 bases). CDR3 sequence reads: CASSPWGDSPLHF. In DNA, the CDR3 is TGTGCCAGCAGCCCCTGGGGGGATTCACCCCTCCACTTT.